Listed here are 7 T cell receptor beta chains from one sample, sequenced in a study of blood T cell repertoires in COVID-19. Produced via immunoSEQ multiplex PCR; TCRdb's table is partial and in-frame only. The sample holds approximately 480,000 clones, approximately 89% seen once. Sequenced: peripheral blood. These receptors originate from a man aged 18 to 30 with COVID-19, enrolled during active disease.

The chain joins TRBV6-5 to TRBJ1-1; TRBD1 is a possible D gene (5 bases). Trimming removed 4 bases from V and 3 bases from J, with 6 bases in between. The CDR3 covers 12 residues. CDR1 and CDR2 from the germline V gene are MNHEY and SVGAGI. The CDR3 coding sequence is TGTGCCAGCAGTTGGGGCTACACTGAAGCTTTCTTT. This codes for CASSWGYTEAFF.

The chain joins TRBV13 to TRBJ2-3, with 9 bases that match TRBD2. The junction had 19 bases not matched to a gene; V was cut back by 0 bases and J by 6 bases. The germline gives CDR1 PRHDT, CDR2 FYEKMQ (reference sequence). CDR3 length equals 20 residues. For the CDR3, the DNA is TGTGCCAGCAGCTTAGGCCTATCCGGTTTGGCGGGGGGGCCGTGGGATACGCAGTATTTT. This gives the protein CASSLGLSGLAGGPWDTQYF. Full variable domain (missing parts from reference TRBV13 and TRBJ2-3): AAGVIQSPRHLIKEKRETATLKCYPIPRHDTVYWYQQGPGQDPQFLISFYEKMQSDKGSIPDRFSAQQFSDYHSELNMSSLELGDSALYFCASSLGLSGLAGGPWDTQYFGPGTRLTVL.

This clone was detected a few times. The chain joins TRBV7-9 to TRBJ1-2; D gene unclear. V was pared by 3 bases and J by 2 bases, with 13 bases between. In germline, CDR1 is SEHNR, CDR2 FQNEAQ (reference sequence). The length of the CDR3 is 15 residues. The CDR3 spells CASSFPQGRNYGYTF. CDR3 sequence (DNA): TGTGCCAGCAGCTTTCCCCAAGGGAGGAACTATGGCTACACCTTC.

This clone was recorded once. The chain combines TRBV19 with TRBJ1-2, with 7 bases matching TRBD1. Germline loops: CDR1 LNHDA, CDR2 SQIVND (reference sequence). CDR3 size: 14 residues. The trim removed 3 bases at V and 8 bases at J, leaving 9 bases unmatched. DNA for the CDR3: TGTGCCAGTAGTATTCCCCCGACAGGGTCCGGCTACACCTTC. This sequence encodes CASSIPPTGSGYTF.

This chain uses TRBV2 with TRBJ1-4; tentatively, D is TRBD1 (5 bases). Trimming cost V 2 bases and J 7 bases, with 14 bases left between them. Germline V gives CDR1 SNHLY, CDR2 FYNNEI. The CDR3 runs to 15 residues. The CDR3 region is CASSEQGGPGEKLFF. The CDR3 nucleotides are TGTGCCAGCAGTGAACAGGGAGGCCCTGGTGAAAAACTGTTTTTT.

The DNA for the CDR3 is TGTGCCAGCGGGTACGGGACAGCAAACTATGGCTACACCTTC. The encoded protein is CASGYGTANYGYTF. The rearrangement joins TRBV6-5 to TRBJ1-2; 7 positions match TRBD1. V lost 8 bases to trimming and J lost 2 bases; unmatched junction nucleotides: 8. Looked up from germline, CDR1 is MNHEY and CDR2 is SVGAGI. The CDR3 contains 14 residues.

V is TRBV24-1 and J is TRBJ2-1, with D possibly TRBD2 on 5 matching bases. V lost 3 bases, J lost 8 bases, and 10 bases lay in between. The CDR3 has 13 amino acids. Germline CDR1 and CDR2: KGHDR and SFDVKD. The DNA of the CDR3 is TGTGCCACCAGTGATCCACTAGTGCATGAGCAGTTCTTC. This gives the protein CATSDPLVHEQFF.